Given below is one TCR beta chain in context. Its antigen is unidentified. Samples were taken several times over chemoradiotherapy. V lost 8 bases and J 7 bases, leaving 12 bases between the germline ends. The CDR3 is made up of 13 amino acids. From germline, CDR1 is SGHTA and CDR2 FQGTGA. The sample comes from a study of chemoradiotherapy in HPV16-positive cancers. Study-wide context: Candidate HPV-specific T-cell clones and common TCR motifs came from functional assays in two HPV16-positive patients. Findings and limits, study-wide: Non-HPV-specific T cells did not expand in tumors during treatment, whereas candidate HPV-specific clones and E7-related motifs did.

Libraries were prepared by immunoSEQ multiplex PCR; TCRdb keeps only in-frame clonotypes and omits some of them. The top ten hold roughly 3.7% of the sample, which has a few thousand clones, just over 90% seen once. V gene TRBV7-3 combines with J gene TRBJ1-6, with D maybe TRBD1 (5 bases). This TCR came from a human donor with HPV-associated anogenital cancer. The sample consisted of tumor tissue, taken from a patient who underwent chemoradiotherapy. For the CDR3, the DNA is TGTGCCAGCGGAGCAGGGAGCAATTCACCCCTCCACTTT. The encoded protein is CASGAGSNSPLHF.